Shown below are 26 T cell receptor beta chains from a single sample sequenced in a study. Via MiXCR, TCRdb re-called the RT-PCR reads, giving one row per CDR3 protein. The sample includes around 700,000 distinct CDR3 sequences, approximately 15% of them seen just once. The sample was memory CD4+ T cells from blood. All receptors come from a female donor in good health, serving as a healthy control.

The chain couples TRBV5-1 to TRBJ1-2; TRBD1 is a possible D gene (5 bases). The germline CDR1 and CDR2 sequences are SGHRS and YFSETQ. Trimming pared 4 bases from V and 8 bases from J, leaving 18 bases between. The CDR3 has 14 amino acids. CDR3 amino acids: CASSPGGGRDGYTF. The DNA for the CDR3 is TGCGCCAGCAGCCCGGGTGGAGGGAGGGACGGCTACACCTTC.

This CDR3 reads CASSADRGRGYTF. The CDR3 nucleotides read TGTGCCAGCAGTGCCGACAGGGGACGGGGCTACACCTTC. This chain joins TRBV6-1 and TRBJ1-2, with 8 bases aligning to TRBD1. The trim removed 4 bases at V and 8 bases at J, leaving 6 bases unmatched. Germline V gives CDR1 MNHNS, CDR2 SASEGT. The CDR3 is 13 amino acids.

Only a few counts were recorded for this clonotype. This chain links TRBV7-2 with TRBJ2-5; 8 bases are a match to TRBD1. The V gene end was trimmed by 4 bases and the J gene end by 5 bases; junction bases not matched to a gene: 3. CDR1 is SGHTA and CDR2 is FQGNSA in the germline V gene. The CDR3 totals 13 residues. The CDR3 region has the DNA TGTGCCAGCAGCTGGACAGGGCGGGAGACCCAGTACTTC. Protein sequence: CASSWTGRETQYF.

V gene TRBV20-1 combines with J gene TRBJ1-4; D ambiguous. The CDR3 is 14 residues long. Germline CDR1 and CDR2: DFQATT and SNEGSKA (reference sequence). V dropped 0 bases and J dropped 4 bases, with 9 bases sitting between them. The chain's CDR3 is CSARDGRNNEKLFF. In DNA form, the CDR3 reads TGCAGTGCTAGAGACGGGAGGAATAATGAAAAACTGTTTTTT.

Ten or more counts support this clonotype. This rearrangement joins TRBV29-1 to TRBJ2-5; TRBD1 matches 7 bases. CDR3 size: 13 residues. Trimming took 6 bases from V and 1 from J; bases not matched to a gene: 5. The germline CDR1 and CDR2 sequences are SQVTM and ANQGSEA. CDR3 sequence: CSVAGTAQETQYF. In DNA, the CDR3 is TGCAGCGTCGCCGGGACAGCCCAAGAGACCCAGTACTTC.

The sample holds many counts of this clonotype. The chain carries TRBV6-5 and TRBJ2-1; tentatively, D is TRBD2 (5 bases). CDR3 size: 14 residues. Trimming shortened V by 6 bases and J by 11 bases, and 20 bases separated the two germline ends. Germline loops: CDR1 MNHEY, CDR2 SVGAGI. The CDR3 spells CASRRPGVREKQFF. In nucleotides, the CDR3 is TGTGCCAGCAGACGACCTGGGGTTAGGGAGAAGCAGTTCTTC.

This clonotype was recorded a few times. The genes are TRBV27 and TRBJ1-3; TRBD1 is a possible D gene (5 bases). This CDR3 has 16 residues. Germline CDR1 is MNHEY and CDR2 is SMNVEV (reference sequence). The V end lost 5 bases, the J end lost 0 bases, and 14 bases lay between the germline ends. In nucleotides, the CDR3 is TGTGCCAGCAGTCCACGAGACAGACGCTCTGGAAACACCATATATTTT. Its translation is CASSPRDRRSGNTIYF.

This chain joins TRBV7-2 and TRBJ1-1; the D is unclear. There are 14 residues in the CDR3. V gave up 2 bases and J gave up 4 bases, with 11 bases separating them. Germline V gene sequence: CDR1 SGHTA, CDR2 FQGNSA. The CDR3 DNA follows: TGTGCCAGCAGCTTATCAGTTTTAGCCACTGAAGCTTTCTTT. Translation gives CASSLSVLATEAFF. The entire variable domain, with the rest obtained from reference TRBV7-2 and TRBJ1-1, is as follows: GAGVSQSPSNKVTEKGKDVELRCDPISGHTALYWYRQSLGQGLEFLIYFQGNSAPDKSGLPSDRFSAERTGGSVSTLTIQRTQQEDSAVYLCASSLSVLATEAFFGQGTRLTVV.

This clonotype has only one observation. This chain joins TRBV5-1 and TRBJ2-3; D possibly uses TRBD1 or TRBD2 (6 bases each). This CDR3 is built from 15 residues. V shed 1 base and J shed 11 bases, with 20 bases lying between them. Germline CDR1 is SGHRS and CDR2 is YFSETQ. Here the CDR3 DNA reads TGCGCCAGCAGCTTGCGGTCTGCCGGGGGCTACGAGCAGTATTTT. Protein product: CASSLRSAGGYEQYF.

In its sample, this clonotype was seen many times. CDR3 coding DNA: TGCGCCAGCCTAGAGGGACAGGGAGGAGAGACCCAGTACTTC. This encodes CASLEGQGGETQYF. The chain joins TRBV5-1 to TRBJ2-5, with 9 bases fitting TRBD1. Germline V gene lookup returns CDR1 SGHRS and CDR2 YFSETQ. Germline trimming cut 7 bases from V and 4 bases from J; bases unmatched to any gene: 8. The CDR3 is made up of 14 amino acids.

The gene calls are TRBV12-3 or TRBV12-4 and TRBJ1-4; TRBD1 matches at 8 bases. The CDR3 spans 14 residues. Germline trimming cut 6 bases from V and 8 bases from J; bases unmatched to any gene: 8. CDR3 region: CASRRTGNGEKLFF. The CDR3 DNA follows: TGTGCCAGCAGGCGGACAGGGAACGGAGAAAAACTGTTTTTT.

The rearrangement links TRBV5-1 to TRBJ2-2, with D uncertain. Germline values: CDR1 SGHRS, CDR2 YFSETQ. The CDR3 length is 12 residues. V shed 6 bases and J shed 6 bases, with 9 bases lying between them. CDR3 sequence (DNA): TGCGCCAGCAAGACTGGCCCCGGGGAGCTGTTTTTT. It translates to CASKTGPGELFF.

In the case of this clonotype: A much larger clone sits a single nucleotide away, making a read error possible. V is TRBV7-2 and J is TRBJ1-5, with D perhaps TRBD1 (5 bases). Trimming cost V 4 bases and J 11 bases, with 15 bases left between them. This CDR3 has 13 amino acids. Germline V gives CDR1 SGHTA, CDR2 FQGNSA. CDR3 residues: CASSSSMGETQHF. Here the CDR3 DNA reads TGTGCCAGCAGCTCTTCCATGGGGGAAACCCAGCATTTT.

This clonotype was observed a handful of times. The V call is TRBV5-5, the J call TRBJ2-3; 7 bases fit TRBD2. Trimming at V came to 4 bases and at J to 3 bases, leaving 8 bases not matched to a gene. This CDR3 contains 15 residues. Germline CDR1 is SGHKS and CDR2 is YYEKEE (reference sequence). The CDR3 loop reads CASSRGQRDTDTQYF. The CDR3, as DNA: TGTGCCAGCAGCAGGGGCCAGCGGGATACAGATACGCAGTATTTT.

The sample holds a few counts of this clonotype. The chain employs TRBV27 and TRBJ2-1, with 8 bases matching TRBD1. CDR1 and CDR2 from the germline V gene are MNHEY and SMNVEV (reference sequence). The V and J ends lost 5 bases and 4 bases, in that order; junction bases with no gene match: 4. The CDR3 covers 14 residues. The CDR3 DNA follows: TGTGCCAGCAGTACCTACAGGGGGTACAATGAGCAGTTCTTC. Translated: CASSTYRGYNEQFF.

The chain combines TRBV6-1 with TRBJ1-6; 7 bases match TRBD1. J gave up 9 bases and V 7 bases, and 24 bases lay outside the gene matches. CDR3 length: 19 amino acids. Germline lookup yields CDR1 MNHNS and CDR2 SASEGT. The CDR3 DNA sequence: TGTGCCAGCACTTTAAGCCGGGTCGAGGGGGCGTCTTTTGGTTCACCCCTCCACTTT. Its protein is CASTLSRVEGASFGSPLHF.

V is TRBV4-1 and J is TRBJ2-2, with D perhaps given as TRBD1 or TRBD2 (6 bases each). Germline V gene data show CDR1 as MGHRA and CDR2 as YSYEKL. With 3 bases removed from V and 4 bases from J, the gap between germline ends came to 18 bases. The length of the CDR3 is 17 residues. The CDR3: CASSHQNVRGGTGELFF. The CDR3 bases are TGCGCCAGCAGCCACCAAAACGTCAGGGGAGGCACCGGGGAGCTGTTTTTT.

The chain combines TRBV5-1 with TRBJ1-6; D not certain. V was shortened by 2 bases and J by 6 bases, with 6 bases between the two germline ends. In germline, CDR1 is SGHRS, CDR2 YFSETQ. This CDR3 region has 13 residues. The chain's CDR3 is CASSLSPNSPLHF. The CDR3 region has the DNA TGCGCCAGCAGCTTATCTCCTAATTCACCCCTCCACTTT. The complete variable domain, with remaining parts taken from reference TRBV5-1 and TRBJ1-6, reads KAGVTQTPRYLIKTRGQQVTLSCSPISGHRSVSWYQQTPGQGLQFLFEYFSETQRNKGNFPGRFSGRQFSNSRSEMNVSTLELGDSALYLCASSLSPNSPLHFGNGTRLTVT.

The gene calls are TRBV7-2 and TRBJ1-4; the match to TRBD1 covers 7 bases. Germline assignment: CDR1 SGHTA and CDR2 FQGNSA. This CDR3 contains 15 residues. After removal of 0 bases from V and 4 bases from J, the junction contained 2 bases not matched to a gene. The CDR3 DNA reads TGTGCCAGCAGCTTAGCGGGACAGAATAATGAAAAACTGTTTTTT. It codes for CASSLAGQNNEKLFF.

This clonotype has ten or more counts. As DNA, the CDR3 is TGTGCCAGCAGCGGACTAGCGGGGGGTAACACAGATACGCAGTATTTT. This codes for CASSGLAGGNTDTQYF. The chain employs TRBV6-4 and TRBJ2-3; 14 bases match TRBD2. This CDR3 spans 16 amino acids. The V gene's germline CDR1 is MRHNA and CDR2 SNTAGT. The J segment lost 2 bases and the V segment lost 6 bases, leaving 4 bases of the junction unmatched.

This clonotype has a handful of counts. A much larger clone sits a single nucleotide away, making a read error possible. The V call is TRBV6-1, the J call TRBJ2-7; no clear D. V was pared by 1 base and J by 0 bases, with 4 bases between. The length of the CDR3 is 13 residues. CDR1 is MNHNS and CDR2 is SASEGT in the germline V gene. CDR3 in amino acids: CASSEGNSYEQYF. The DNA of the CDR3 is TGTGCCAGCAGTGAAGGCAACTCCTACGAGCAGTACTTC.

The chain is built from TRBV2 and TRBJ2-5, with 12 bases that match TRBD2. J gave up 6 bases and V 6 bases, and 8 bases lay outside the gene matches. This CDR3 has 15 amino acids. Germline assignment: CDR1 SNHLY and CDR2 FYNNEI. The DNA for the CDR3 is TGTGCCAGCAGCAGAACTAGCGGGGGGCGACAGACCCAGTACTTC. Translated, it gives CASSRTSGGRQTQYF.

The chain recombines TRBV7-9 with TRBJ1-1; perhaps TRBD1 as D (6 bases). CDR1 and CDR2 (germline): SEHNR, FQNEAQ (reference sequence). The CDR3 has 16 amino acids. V shed 1 base and J shed 1 base, with 13 bases lying between them. As DNA, the CDR3 is TGTGCCAGCAGCTTAGGTGGGGGGCGGACGAACACTGAAGCTTTCTTT. Its translation: CASSLGGGRTNTEAFF.

V and J are TRBV29-1 and TRBJ2-1, with TRBD1 as a possible D gene (6 bases). The CDR3 spans 16 residues. Trimming removed 6 bases at V and 4 bases at J, with 22 bases between. Germline loops: CDR1 SQVTM, CDR2 ANQGSEA. The CDR3 spells CSVGQKVLARYNEQFF. CDR3 bases: TGCAGCGTCGGACAGAAGGTGCTAGCAAGGTACAATGAGCAGTTCTTC.

There are a few counts of this clonotype. The V and J genes are TRBV24-1 and TRBJ2-2; 8 positions match TRBD1. After removal of 4 bases from V and 4 bases from J, the junction contained 19 bases not matched to a gene. Germline CDR1 reads KGHDR; CDR2 reads SFDVKD. CDR3 length equals 20 residues. Here the CDR3 DNA reads TGTGCCACCAGTGACACGTGGACAGGGAGTATAGGGCGAGCCACCGGGGAGCTGTTTTTT. This encodes CATSDTWTGSIGRATGELFF.

The chain has TRBV20-1 and TRBJ1-5; 9 bases agree with TRBD1. CDR3 length equals 17 residues. Germline assignment: CDR1 DFQATT and CDR2 SNEGSKA (reference sequence). V lost 6 bases to trimming and J lost 0 bases; unmatched junction nucleotides: 12. CDR3 sequence (DNA): TGCAGTGCACAGGGACAGGGCGCACCGAATAGCAATCAGCCCCAGCATTTT. The encoded protein is CSAQGQGAPNSNQPQHF.